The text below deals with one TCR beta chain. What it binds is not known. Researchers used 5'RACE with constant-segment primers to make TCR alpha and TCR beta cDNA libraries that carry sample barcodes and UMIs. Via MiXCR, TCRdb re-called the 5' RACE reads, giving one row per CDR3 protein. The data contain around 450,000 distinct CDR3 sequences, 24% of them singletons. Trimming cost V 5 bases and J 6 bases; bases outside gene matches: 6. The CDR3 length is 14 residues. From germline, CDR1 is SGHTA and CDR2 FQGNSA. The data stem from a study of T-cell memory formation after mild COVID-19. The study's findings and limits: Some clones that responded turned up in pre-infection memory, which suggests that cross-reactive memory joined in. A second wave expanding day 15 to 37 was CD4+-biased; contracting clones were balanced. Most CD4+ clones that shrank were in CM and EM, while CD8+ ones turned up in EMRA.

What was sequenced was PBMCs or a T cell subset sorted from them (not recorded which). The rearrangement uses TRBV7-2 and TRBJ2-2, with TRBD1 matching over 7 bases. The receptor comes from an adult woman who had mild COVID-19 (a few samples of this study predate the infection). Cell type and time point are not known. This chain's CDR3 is CASSKMTGPGELFF. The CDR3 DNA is TGTGCCAGCAGCAAGATGACAGGGCCCGGGGAGCTGTTTTTT.